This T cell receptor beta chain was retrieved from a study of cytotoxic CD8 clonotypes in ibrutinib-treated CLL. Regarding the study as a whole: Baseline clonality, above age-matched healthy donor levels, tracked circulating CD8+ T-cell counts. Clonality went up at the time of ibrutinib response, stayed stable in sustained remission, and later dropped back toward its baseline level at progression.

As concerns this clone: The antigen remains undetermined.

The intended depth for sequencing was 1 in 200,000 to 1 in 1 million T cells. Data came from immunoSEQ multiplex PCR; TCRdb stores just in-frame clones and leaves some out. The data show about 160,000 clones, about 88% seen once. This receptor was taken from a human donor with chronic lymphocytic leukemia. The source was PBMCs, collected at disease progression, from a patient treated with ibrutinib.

Here the CDR3 DNA reads TGTGCCAGCAGCTTGACAGGGGGGAATCAGCCCCAGCATTTT. Translation gives CASSLTGGNQPQHF. The chain carries TRBV7-2 and TRBJ1-5; 9 bases are shared with TRBD1. The CDR3 covers 14 residues. The germline gives CDR1 SGHTA, CDR2 FQGNSA. V lost 3 bases, J lost 4 bases, and 1 base stayed unmatched.